This T cell receptor beta chain is drawn from a study of CD4 T cells in relation to SARS-CoV-2 and coronaviruses. Looking at the study overall: TCR beta CDR3s were sequenced after approximately ten-day antigen culture of PBMCs. Negative control cultures got HIV-1 Nef peptides or no peptide.

With respect to this clone: What it binds is not known.

Sequenced by immunoSEQ multiplex PCR; TCRdb stores in-frame clones only, minus some. The sample shows about 30,000 clones, about two thirds of them seen only once. Before the COVID-19 pandemic, during about 2011-2019, CD4+ T cells were taken from unexposed donors. The cells were cultured for about ten days before CD4+ T cells were isolated. Each well had approximately 2 million PBMCs in approximately 5% human AB serum with IL-2. V was trimmed by 8 bases and J by 0 bases, leaving 8 bases between them. CDR3 length: 13 residues. The germline gives CDR1 WSHSY, CDR2 SAAADI. This sequence was found in a human donor in good health. The sample was CD4+ T cells from PBMCs, cultured in vitro. The chain employs TRBV10-2 and TRBJ2-1; D gene unclear. This CDR3 reads CASASFSYNEQFF. The DNA of the CDR3 is TGCGCCAGCGCGTCCTTCTCCTACAATGAGCAGTTCTTC.